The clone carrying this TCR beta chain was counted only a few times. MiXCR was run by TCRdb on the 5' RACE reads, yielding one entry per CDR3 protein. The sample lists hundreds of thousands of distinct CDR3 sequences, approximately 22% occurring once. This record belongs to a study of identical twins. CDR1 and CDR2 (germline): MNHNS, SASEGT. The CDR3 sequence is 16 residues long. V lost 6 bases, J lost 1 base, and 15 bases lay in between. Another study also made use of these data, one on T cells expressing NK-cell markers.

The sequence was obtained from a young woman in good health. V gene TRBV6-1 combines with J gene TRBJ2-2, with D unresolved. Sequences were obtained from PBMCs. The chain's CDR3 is CASSHPTVGNTGELFF. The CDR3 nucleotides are TGTGCCAGCAGCCACCCCACTGTTGGGAACACCGGGGAGCTGTTTTTT.